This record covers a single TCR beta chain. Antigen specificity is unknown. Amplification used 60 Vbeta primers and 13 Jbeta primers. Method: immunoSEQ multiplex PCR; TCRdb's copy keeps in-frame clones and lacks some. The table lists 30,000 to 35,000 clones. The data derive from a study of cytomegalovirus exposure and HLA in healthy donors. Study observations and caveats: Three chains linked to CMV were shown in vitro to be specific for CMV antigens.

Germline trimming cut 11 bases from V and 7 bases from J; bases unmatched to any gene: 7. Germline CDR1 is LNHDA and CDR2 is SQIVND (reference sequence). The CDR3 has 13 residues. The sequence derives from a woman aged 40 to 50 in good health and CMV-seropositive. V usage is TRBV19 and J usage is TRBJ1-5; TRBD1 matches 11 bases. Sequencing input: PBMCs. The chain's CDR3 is CAAGQGAGQPQHF. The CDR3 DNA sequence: TGTGCCGCCGGACAGGGGGCTGGGCAGCCCCAGCATTTT.